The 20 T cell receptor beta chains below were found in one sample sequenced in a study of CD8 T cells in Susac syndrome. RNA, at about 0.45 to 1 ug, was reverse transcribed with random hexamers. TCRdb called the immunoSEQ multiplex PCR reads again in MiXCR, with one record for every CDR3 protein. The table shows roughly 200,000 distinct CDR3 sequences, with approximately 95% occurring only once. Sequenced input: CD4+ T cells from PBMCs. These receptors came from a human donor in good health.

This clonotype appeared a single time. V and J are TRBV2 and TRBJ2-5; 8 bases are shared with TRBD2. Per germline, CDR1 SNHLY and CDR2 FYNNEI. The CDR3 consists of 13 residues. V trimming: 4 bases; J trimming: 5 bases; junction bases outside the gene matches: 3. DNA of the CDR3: TGTGCCAGCAGTGCTCGGGGGGGCGAGACCCAGTACTTC. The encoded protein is CASSARGGETQYF.

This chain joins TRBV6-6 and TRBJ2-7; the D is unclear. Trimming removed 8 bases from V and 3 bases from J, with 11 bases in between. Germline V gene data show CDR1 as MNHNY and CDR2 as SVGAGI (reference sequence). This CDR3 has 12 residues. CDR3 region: CASRHGDYEQYF. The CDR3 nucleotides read TGTGCCAGCCGACATGGGGACTACGAGCAGTACTTC.

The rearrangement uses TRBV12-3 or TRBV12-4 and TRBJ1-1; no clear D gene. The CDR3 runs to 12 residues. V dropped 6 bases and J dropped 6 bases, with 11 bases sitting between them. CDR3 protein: CASSSGLAEAFF. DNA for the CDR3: TGTGCCAGCAGCTCCGGGTTGGCTGAAGCTTTCTTT.

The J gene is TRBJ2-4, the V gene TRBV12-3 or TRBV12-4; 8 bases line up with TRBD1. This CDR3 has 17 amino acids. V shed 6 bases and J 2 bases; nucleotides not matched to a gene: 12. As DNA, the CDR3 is TGTGCCAGCAGCCCCGGGACAGGCCCCTTTACCAAAAACATTCAGTACTTC. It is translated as CASSPGTGPFTKNIQYF.

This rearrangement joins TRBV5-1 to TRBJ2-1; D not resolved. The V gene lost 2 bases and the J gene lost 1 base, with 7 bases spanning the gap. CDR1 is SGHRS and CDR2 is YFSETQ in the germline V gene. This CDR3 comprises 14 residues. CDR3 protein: CASSFGASYNEQFF. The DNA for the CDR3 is TGCGCCAGCAGCTTTGGAGCTTCCTACAATGAGCAGTTCTTC.

The DNA of the CDR3 is TGCGCCAGCACCGAGGGAGGGAATGAAAAACTGTTTTTT. Amino acid sequence: CASTEGGNEKLFF. The chain combines TRBV5-1 with TRBJ1-4, with no clear D. CDR3 length: 13 amino acids. Germline values: CDR1 SGHRS, CDR2 YFSETQ. Trimming left V 6 bases short and J 5 bases short, with 11 bases between.

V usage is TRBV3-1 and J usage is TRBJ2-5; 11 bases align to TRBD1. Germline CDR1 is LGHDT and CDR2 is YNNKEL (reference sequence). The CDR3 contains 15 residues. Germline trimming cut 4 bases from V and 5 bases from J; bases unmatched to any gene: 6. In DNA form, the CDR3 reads TGTGCCAGCAGCCCGGACAGGGGGCGCCGGGAGACCCAGTACTTC. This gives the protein CASSPDRGRRETQYF.

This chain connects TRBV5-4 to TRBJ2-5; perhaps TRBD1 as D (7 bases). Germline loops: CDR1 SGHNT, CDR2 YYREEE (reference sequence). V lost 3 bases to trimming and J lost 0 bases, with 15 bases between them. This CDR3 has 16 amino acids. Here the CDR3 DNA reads TGTGCCAGCAGCTCAGGGGGTGGAGGGTACCAAGAGACCCAGTACTTC. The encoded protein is CASSSGGGGYQETQYF.

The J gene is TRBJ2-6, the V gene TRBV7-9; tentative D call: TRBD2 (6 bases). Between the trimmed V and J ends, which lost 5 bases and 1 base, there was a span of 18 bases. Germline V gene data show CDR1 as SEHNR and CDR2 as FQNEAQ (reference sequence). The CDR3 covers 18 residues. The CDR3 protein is CASSPTRKGRSGANVLTF. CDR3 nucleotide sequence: TGTGCCAGCAGCCCTACCAGAAAGGGGAGGTCTGGGGCCAACGTCCTGACTTTC.

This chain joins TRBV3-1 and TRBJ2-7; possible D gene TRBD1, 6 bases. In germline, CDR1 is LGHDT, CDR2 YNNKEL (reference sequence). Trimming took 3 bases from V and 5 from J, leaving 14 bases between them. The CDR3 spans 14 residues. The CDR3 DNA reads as TGTGCCAGCAGCCACGCAGCAGGGGCCCACGAGCAGTACTTC. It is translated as CASSHAAGAHEQYF.

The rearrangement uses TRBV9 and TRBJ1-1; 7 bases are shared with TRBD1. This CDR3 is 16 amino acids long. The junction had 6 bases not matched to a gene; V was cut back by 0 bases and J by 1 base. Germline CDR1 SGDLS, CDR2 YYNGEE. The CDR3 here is CASSVVPGTANTEAFF. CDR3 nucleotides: TGTGCCAGCAGCGTAGTACCCGGGACAGCGAACACTGAAGCTTTCTTT.

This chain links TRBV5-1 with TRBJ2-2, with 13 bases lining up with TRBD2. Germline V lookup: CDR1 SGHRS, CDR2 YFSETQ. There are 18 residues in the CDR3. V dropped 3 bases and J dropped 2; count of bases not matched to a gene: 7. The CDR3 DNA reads TGCGCCAGCAGCTCCTGGACTAGCGGGGGCCACAACACCGGGGAGCTGTTTTTT. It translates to CASSSWTSGGHNTGELFF.

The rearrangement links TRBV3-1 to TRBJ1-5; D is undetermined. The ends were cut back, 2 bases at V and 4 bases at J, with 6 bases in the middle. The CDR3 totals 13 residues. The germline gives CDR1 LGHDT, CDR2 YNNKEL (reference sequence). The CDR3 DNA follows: TGTGCCAGCAGCCAATGGGCAAATCAGCCCCAGCATTTT. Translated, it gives CASSQWANQPQHF.

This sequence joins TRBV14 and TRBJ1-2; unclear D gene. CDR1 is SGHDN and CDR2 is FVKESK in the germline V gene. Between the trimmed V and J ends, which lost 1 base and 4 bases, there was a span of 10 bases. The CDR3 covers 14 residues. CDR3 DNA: TGTGCCAGCAGCCAAGTTCTGGGCCCCTATGGCTACACCTTC. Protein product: CASSQVLGPYGYTF.

The CDR3 here is CASSSPGQGDETQYF. The DNA for the CDR3 is TGTGCCAGCAGCTCACCGGGACAGGGTGACGAGACCCAGTACTTC. The chain employs TRBV7-3 and TRBJ2-5; 9 bases fit TRBD1. The CDR3 contains 15 residues. V trimming: 4 bases; J trimming: 5 bases; junction bases outside the gene matches: 8. Per the germline V gene, CDR1 is SGHTA and CDR2 is FQGTGA.

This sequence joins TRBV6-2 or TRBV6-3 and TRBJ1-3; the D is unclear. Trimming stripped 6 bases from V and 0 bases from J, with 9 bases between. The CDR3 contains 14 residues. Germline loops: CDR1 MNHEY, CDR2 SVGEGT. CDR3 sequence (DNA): TGTGCCAGCAGGCGGCAGAGCTCTGGAAACACCATATATTTT. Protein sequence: CASRRQSSGNTIYF.

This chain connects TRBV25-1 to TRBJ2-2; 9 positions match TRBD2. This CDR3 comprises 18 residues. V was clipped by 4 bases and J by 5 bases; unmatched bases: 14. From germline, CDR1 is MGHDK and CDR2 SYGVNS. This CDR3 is CASSGLTGGGAGTGELFF. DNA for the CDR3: TGTGCCAGCAGTGGACTGACGGGCGGGGGGGCCGGTACCGGGGAGCTGTTTTTT. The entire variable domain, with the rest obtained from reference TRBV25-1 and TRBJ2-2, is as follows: EADIYQTPRYLVIGTGKKITLECSQTMGHDKMYWYQQDPGMELHLIHYSYGVNSTEKGDLSSESTVSRIRTEHFPLTLESARPSHTSQYLCASSGLTGGGAGTGELFFGEGSRLTVL.

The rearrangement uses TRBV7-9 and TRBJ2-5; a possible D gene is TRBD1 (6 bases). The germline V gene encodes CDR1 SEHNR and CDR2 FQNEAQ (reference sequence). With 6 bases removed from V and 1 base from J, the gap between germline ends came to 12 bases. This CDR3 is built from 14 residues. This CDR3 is CASSPQGLQETQYF. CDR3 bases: TGTGCCAGCAGTCCACAGGGCCTCCAAGAGACCCAGTACTTC.

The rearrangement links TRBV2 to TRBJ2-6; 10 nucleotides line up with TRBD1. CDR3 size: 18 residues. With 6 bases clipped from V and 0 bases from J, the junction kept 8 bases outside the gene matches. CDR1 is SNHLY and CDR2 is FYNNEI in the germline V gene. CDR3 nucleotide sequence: TGTGCCAGCAGATCTCGGACAGGGGGGTTCTCTGGGGCCAACGTCCTGACTTTC. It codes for CASRSRTGGFSGANVLTF.

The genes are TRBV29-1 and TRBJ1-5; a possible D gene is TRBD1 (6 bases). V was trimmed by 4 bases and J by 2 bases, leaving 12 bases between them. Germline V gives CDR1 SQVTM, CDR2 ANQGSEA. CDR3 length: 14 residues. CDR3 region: CSVATGTGNQPQHF. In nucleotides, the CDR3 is TGCAGCGTTGCCACAGGGACTGGCAATCAGCCCCAGCATTTT.